This TCR beta chain was sequenced for a study of T cells in women clearing cervical HPV infection. Method: immunoSEQ multiplex PCR; TCRdb's copy keeps in-frame clones and lacks some. The sample holds tens of thousands of clones. Of note for this clone: From the germline J gene comes the end of the CDR3, since the read stops 3 residues before it.

V was pared by 2 bases and J by 5 bases, with 8 bases of the junction left unmatched. Germline V gene data show CDR1 as MNHEY and CDR2 as SVGEGT. CDR3 length equals 16 residues. The J gene is TRBJ2-5, the V gene TRBV6-2 or TRBV6-3; TRBD2 aligns across 10 bases. The TCR comes from a woman between 18 and 69 years old with a cervical HPV16 infection that either progressed to CIN3+ or cleared (not recorded which). The sample comprised blood buffy coat. CDR3 amino acids: CASSYPQRGGGETQYF. The CDR3 DNA, read in part, is TGTGCCAGCAGTTACCCTCAGCGGGGGGGTGGTGAGACC.